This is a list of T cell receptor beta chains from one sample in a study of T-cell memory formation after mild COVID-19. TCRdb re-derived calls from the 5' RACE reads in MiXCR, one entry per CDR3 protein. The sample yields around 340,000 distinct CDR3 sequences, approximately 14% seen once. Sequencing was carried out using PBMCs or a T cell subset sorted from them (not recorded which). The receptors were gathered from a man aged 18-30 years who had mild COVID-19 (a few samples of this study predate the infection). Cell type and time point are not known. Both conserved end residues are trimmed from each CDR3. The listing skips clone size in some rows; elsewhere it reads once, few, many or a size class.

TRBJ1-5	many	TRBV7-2	ASSFAVSNQPQH
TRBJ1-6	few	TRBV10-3	AISSGTGDSPLH
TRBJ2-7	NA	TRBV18	ASSPPVGNEQY
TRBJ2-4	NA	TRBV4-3	ASSQDPSGWENIQY
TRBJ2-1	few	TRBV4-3	ASSPLAGGGDEQF
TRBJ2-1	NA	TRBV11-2	ASSSIAGGRSDEQF
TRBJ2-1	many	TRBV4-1	ASSQPGQGDDEQF
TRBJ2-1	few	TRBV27	ASSLAGEGNEQF
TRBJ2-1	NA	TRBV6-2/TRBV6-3	ASSYGGQVRAF
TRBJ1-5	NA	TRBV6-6	ASTDSSNQPQH
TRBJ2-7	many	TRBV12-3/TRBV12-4	ASSPGQAYEQY